This T cell receptor (beta chain) was sequenced for a study of cytomegalovirus exposure and HLA in healthy donors. The PCR contained 60 Vbeta and 13 Jbeta primers. Clones were sequenced by immunoSEQ multiplex PCR, and TCRdb holds only the in-frame ones, with some missing. Among around 90,000 clones listed, more than 55% were seen once. Germline values: CDR1 SGHAT, CDR2 FQDESV (reference sequence). This CDR3 has 16 residues. V was trimmed by 5 bases and J by 5 bases, leaving 21 bases between them. This TCR derives from a woman in her twenties or thirties in good health and CMV-seropositive. The sample comprised PBMCs. The gene calls are TRBV11-1 and TRBJ1-1; the D gene is possibly TRBD1 (5 bases). The CDR3 loop reads CASSLRDRLLGTEAFF. In nucleotides, the CDR3 is TGTGCCAGCAGCCTCCGTGACAGACTTTTGGGGACTGAAGCTTTCTTT.